This T cell receptor (beta chain) was recorded in a study of blood T cell repertoires in COVID-19. Background on the study: Acute and convalescent COVID-19 samples came from the United States, Italy and Spain. PBMCs, B-cell-depleted T cells, or T cells provided the cDNA or gDNA that made up the material.

The germline V gene has CDR1 SGHTA and CDR2 FQGTGA. The V gene lost 4 bases and the J gene lost 4 bases, with 14 bases spanning the gap. The CDR3 contains 16 residues. Authors' analysis steps: Amplification from reference gene primers served as the basis for estimated nucleated cell counts. This table comes from immunoSEQ multiplex PCR, and its TCRdb copy is limited to in-frame clones, with some not included. The V and J calls and the clone size are those of that table, but D and trimming were determined from the DNA. The sample has approximately 220,000 clones; approximately 82% are singletons. The chain carries TRBV7-3 and TRBJ2-6; no clear D. The origin of this receptor is a woman between 45 and 60 years old with acute or convalescent COVID-19. Sequenced material: peripheral blood. CDR3 nucleotides: TGTGCCAGCAGCTCCCAAGGTCGCGGAGGGGCCAACGTCCTGACTTTC. This gives the protein CASSSQGRGGANVLTF.